This TCR beta chain was identified in a study of shared clonotypes between healthy human individuals. Study-level results: About 5% was the fraction of naive CD4 clonotypes found shared across several donors. Generation probabilities of non-shared clonotypes were lower (relative to those shared by all four donors).

Several immunoSEQ plates received, in even portions, the genomic DNA of each subset. The method was immunoSEQ multiplex PCR; TCRdb's version includes in-frame clones alone and lacks a portion of them. This table has under 1,900,000 clones, roughly 98.5% appearing once. Of note for this clone: Its antigen remains unknown. One junction end does not reproduce the germline sequence, and a read error may be involved.

Germline V gene lookup returns CDR1 SSHAT and CDR2 FNYEAQ (reference sequence). The CDR3 consists of 14 residues. Sequenced input: naive CD4+ T cells sorted from blood. Indicated subset: CD45RA+ positively selected. The origin of this receptor is a man younger than 45 in good health. This chain links TRBV7-7 with TRBJ2-5, with D uncertain. The DNA for the CDR3 is TGTGCTAGCAGCTTAAAGTACCCGTCAGAGACCCAGTACTTC. It translates to CASSLKYPSETQYF.